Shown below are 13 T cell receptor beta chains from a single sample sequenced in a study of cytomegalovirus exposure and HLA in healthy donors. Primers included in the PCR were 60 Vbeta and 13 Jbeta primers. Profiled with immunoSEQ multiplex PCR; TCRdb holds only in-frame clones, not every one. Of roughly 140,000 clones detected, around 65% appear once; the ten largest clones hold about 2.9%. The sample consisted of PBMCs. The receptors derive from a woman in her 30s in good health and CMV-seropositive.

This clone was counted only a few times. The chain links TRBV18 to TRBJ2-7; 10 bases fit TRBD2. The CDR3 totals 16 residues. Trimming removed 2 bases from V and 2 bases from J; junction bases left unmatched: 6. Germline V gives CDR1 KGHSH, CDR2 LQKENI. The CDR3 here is CASSPDLAGDAYEQYF. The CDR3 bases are TGTGCCAGCTCACCAGACCTAGCGGGGGACGCCTACGAGCAGTACTTC. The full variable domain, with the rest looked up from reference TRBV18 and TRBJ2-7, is NAGVMQNPRHLVRRRGQEARLRCSPMKGHSHVYWYRQLPEEGLKFMVYLQKENIIDESGMPKERFSAEFPKEGPSILRIQQVVRGDSAAYFCASSPDLAGDAYEQYFGPGTRLTVT.

CDR3 region: CASSPDRNRANTGELFF. The DNA for the CDR3 is TGTGCCAGCAGCCCCGATAGGAACAGGGCGAACACCGGGGAGCTGTTTTTT. The chain joins TRBV7-2 to TRBJ2-2; TRBD1 might be the D (6 bases). The CDR3 loop spans 17 amino acids. V shed 5 bases and J shed 0 bases, with 16 bases lying between them. The germline CDR1 and CDR2 sequences are SGHTA and FQGNSA.

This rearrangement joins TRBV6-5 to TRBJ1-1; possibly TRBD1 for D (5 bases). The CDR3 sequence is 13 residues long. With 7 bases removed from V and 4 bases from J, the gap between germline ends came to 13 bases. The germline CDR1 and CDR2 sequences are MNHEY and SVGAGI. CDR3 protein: CASNQIRGTEAFF. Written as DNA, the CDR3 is TGTGCCAGCAATCAGATTAGGGGCACTGAAGCTTTCTTT.

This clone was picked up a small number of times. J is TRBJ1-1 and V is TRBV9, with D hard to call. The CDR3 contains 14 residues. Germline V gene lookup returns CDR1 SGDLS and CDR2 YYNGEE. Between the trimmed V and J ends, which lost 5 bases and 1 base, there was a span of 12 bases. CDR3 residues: CASSVVSGNTEAFF. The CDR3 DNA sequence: TGTGCCAGCAGTGTGGTATCAGGGAACACTGAAGCTTTCTTT.

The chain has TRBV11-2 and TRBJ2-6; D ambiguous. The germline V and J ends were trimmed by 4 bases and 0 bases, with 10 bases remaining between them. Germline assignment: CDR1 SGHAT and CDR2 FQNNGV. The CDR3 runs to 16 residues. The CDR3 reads CASSSLVYSGANVLTF. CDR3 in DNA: TGTGCCAGCAGCTCCCTTGTCTACTCTGGGGCCAACGTCCTGACTTTC.

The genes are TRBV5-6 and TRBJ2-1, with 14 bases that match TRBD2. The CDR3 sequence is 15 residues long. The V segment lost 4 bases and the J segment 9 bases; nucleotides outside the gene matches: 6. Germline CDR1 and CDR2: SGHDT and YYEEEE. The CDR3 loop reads CASSMGLAGVVEQFF. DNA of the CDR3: TGTGCCAGCAGCATGGGACTAGCGGGAGTGGTTGAGCAGTTCTTC.

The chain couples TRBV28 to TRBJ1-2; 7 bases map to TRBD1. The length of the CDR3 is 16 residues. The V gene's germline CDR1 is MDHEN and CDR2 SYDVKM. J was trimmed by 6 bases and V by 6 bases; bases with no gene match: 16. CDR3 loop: CASRRRHDRVVDGYTF. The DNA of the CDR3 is TGTGCCAGCAGGCGACGTCATGACAGGGTCGTCGATGGCTACACCTTC.

The CDR3 DNA follows: TGTGCCAGCAAGCAGGAAATCTACGAGCAGTACTTC. Amino acids: CASKQEIYEQYF. The chain uses TRBV2 and TRBJ2-7; D gene uncertain. The CDR3 runs to 12 residues. Trimming left V 7 bases short and J 3 bases short, with 10 bases between. Germline V lookup: CDR1 SNHLY, CDR2 FYNNEI.

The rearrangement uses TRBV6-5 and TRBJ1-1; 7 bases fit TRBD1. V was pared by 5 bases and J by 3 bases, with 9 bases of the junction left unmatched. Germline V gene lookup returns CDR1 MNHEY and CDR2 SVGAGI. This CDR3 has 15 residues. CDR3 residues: CASSPYRGSDTEAFF. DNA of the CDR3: TGTGCCAGCAGTCCCTACAGGGGATCGGACACTGAAGCTTTCTTT.

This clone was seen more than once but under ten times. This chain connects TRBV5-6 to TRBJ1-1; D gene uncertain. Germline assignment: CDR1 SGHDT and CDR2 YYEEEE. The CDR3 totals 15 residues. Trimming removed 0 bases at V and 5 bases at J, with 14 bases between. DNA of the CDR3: TGTGCCAGCAGCTTGGAGCCCACCCCTTGGACTGAAGCTTTCTTT. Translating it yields CASSLEPTPWTEAFF.

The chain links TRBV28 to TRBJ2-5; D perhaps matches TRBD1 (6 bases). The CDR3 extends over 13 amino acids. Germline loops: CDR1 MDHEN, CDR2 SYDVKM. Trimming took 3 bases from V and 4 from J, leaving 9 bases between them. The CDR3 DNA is TGTGCCAGCAGTTTGATAGGGGGAGAGACCCAGTACTTC. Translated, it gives CASSLIGGETQYF.

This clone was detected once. CDR3 nucleotide sequence: TGTGCCAGCAGCCGGGGGGCTAGCACAGATACGCAGTATTTT. It is translated as CASSRGASTDTQYF. The J gene is TRBJ2-3, the V gene TRBV7-6, with TRBD2 as a possible D gene (7 bases). Trimming pared 5 bases from V and 0 bases from J, leaving 9 bases between. This CDR3 is built from 14 residues. CDR1 and CDR2 from the germline V gene are SGHVS and FNYEAQ.

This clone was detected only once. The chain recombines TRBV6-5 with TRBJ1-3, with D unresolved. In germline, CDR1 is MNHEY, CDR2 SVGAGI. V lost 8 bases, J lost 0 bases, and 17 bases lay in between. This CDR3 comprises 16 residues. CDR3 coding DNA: TGTGCCAGCGGTTTTGGTGGGCTCGGCTCTGGAAACACCATATATTTT. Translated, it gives CASGFGGLGSGNTIYF.